The present T cell receptor (beta chain) was sequenced within a study of T cells in Graves' hyperthyroidism and ophthalmopathy. General study points: Most clonotypes that expanded in the thyroid above 0.001 also showed up in blood.

CDR3 length: 12 residues. Per the germline V gene, CDR1 is SGHNT and CDR2 is YENEEA. V was clipped by 5 bases and J by 9 bases, with 11 bases between them. Concerning this clonotype itself: Its antigen is not known.

TCR beta CDR3 regions were amplified from RNA. The HTBI primer set was used in a first-round RT-PCR of the TCR CDR3. TCRdb called the multiplex PCR reads again in MiXCR, with one record for every CDR3 protein. The table has more than 350,000 distinct CDR3 sequences, 15% to 20% seen once. Patients aged 18 to 65 had newly diagnosed hyperthyroidism lasting under 2 months. V and J are TRBV11-3 and TRBJ2-1; D possibly corresponds to TRBD2 (5 bases). The clonotype was recovered from a woman in her 30s with Graves' hyperthyroidism that later progressed to Graves' ophthalmopathy. The material sequenced was blood. The CDR3 loop reads CASSASSPEQFF. The CDR3 DNA sequence: TGTGCCAGCAGCGCCTCTAGCCCTGAGCAGTTCTTC.